This TCR beta chain was captured by sequencing in a study of regulatory T cells in long-lasting Graves disease. This clonotype was detected only a few times. Combining iRepertoire HTBI primers with Arm-PCR of CDR3 regions, the authors built TCR beta libraries. A single record per CDR3 protein comes from TCRdb applying MiXCR to the multiplex PCR reads. The sample gives fewer than 500,000 distinct CDR3 sequences, about 17% of which show up once; 12% is in the top ten. Noted time point: newly diagnosed GD, antithyroid drugs for less than 3 months. PBMC RNA served as the TCR library source. Xi'an, China, was home to the endocrinology department that provided patients. The data also belong to a second study, concerning T cells in Graves' hyperthyroidism and ophthalmopathy.

The sample consisted of peripheral blood mononuclear cells (PBMCs), taken at new diagnosis, from a patient treated with antithyroid drugs. The clonotype comes from a man aged 35-49 years with Graves disease.

CDR3 DNA sequence: TGTGCCAGCAGTTACTCCGAACTAGCGGGTTTCTACAATGAGCAGTTCTTC. Encoded protein: CASSYSELAGFYNEQFF. The chain uses TRBV6-2 or TRBV6-3 and TRBJ2-1; TRBD2 matches at 9 bases. The CDR3 runs 17 residues. Looked up from germline, CDR1 is MNHEY and CDR2 is SVGEGT. Losses at the gene ends were 0 bases for V and 3 bases for J; bases not matched to a gene: 6.